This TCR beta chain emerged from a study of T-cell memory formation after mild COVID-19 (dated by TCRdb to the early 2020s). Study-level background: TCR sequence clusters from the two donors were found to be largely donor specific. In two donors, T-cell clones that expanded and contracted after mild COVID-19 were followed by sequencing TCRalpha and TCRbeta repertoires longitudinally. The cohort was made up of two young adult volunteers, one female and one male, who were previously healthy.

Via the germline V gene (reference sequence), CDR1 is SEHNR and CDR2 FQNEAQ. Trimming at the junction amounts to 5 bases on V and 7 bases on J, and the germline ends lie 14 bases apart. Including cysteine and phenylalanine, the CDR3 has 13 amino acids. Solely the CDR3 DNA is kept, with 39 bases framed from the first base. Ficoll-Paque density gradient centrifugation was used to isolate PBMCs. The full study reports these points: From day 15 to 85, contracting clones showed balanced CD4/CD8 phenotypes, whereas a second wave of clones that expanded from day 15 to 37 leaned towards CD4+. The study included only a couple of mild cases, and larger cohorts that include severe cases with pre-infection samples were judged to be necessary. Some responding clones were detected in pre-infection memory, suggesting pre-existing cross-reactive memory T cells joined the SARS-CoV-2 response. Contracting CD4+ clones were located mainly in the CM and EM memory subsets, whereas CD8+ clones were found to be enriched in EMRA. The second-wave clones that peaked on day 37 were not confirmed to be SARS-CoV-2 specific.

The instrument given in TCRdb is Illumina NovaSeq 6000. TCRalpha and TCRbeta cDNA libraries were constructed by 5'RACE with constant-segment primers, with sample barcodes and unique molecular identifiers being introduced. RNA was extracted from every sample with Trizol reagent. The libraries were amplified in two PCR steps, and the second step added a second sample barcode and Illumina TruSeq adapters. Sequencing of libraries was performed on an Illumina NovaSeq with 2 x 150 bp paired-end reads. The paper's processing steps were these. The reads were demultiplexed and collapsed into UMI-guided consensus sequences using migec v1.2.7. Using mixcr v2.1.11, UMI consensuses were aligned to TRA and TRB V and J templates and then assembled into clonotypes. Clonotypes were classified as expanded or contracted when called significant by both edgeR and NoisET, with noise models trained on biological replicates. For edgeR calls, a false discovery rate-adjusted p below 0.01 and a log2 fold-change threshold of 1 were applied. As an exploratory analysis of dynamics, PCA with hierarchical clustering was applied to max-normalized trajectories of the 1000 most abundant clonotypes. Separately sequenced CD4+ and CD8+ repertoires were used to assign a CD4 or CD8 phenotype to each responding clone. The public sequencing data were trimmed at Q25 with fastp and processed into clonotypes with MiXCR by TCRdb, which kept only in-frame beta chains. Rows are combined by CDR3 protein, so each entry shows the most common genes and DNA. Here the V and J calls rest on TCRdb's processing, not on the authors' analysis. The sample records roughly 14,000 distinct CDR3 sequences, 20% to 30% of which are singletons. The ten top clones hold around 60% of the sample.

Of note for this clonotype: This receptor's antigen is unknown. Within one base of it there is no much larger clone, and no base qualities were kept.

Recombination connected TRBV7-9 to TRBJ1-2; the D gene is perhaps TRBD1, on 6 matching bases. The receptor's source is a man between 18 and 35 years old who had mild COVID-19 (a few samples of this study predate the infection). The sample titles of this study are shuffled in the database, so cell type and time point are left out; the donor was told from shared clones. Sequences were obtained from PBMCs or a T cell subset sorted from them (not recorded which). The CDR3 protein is CASSPQGEGGYTF. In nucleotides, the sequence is TGTGCCAGCAGCCCACAGGGAGAGGGTGGCTACACCTTC.